The subject of this entry is one T cell receptor (beta chain). In this sample, this clonotype turned up a few times. The clone's antigen remains unknown. No base-level quality is on record; no much larger clone is a single base apart. This specimen belongs to a study of CD8 T cells in ankylosing spondylitis (dated by TCRdb to about 2017). Describing the broader study: The study set out to find disease-linked TCR variants by profiling T cell receptor beta repertoires in ankylosing spondylitis patients and healthy donors. The full study cohort was made up of over 20 ankylosing spondylitis patients and 95 to 130 healthy donors. Samples of peripheral blood were taken, and for ankylosing spondylitis patients, synovial fluid was collected as well.

CDR1 SGHTS and CDR2 YDEGEE are derived from the germline V gene. The V and J ends are trimmed by 1 base and 0 bases, leaving 12 bases between them. Including the terminal cysteine and phenylalanine, the CDR3 comprises 16 residues. This entry keeps only the CDR3 DNA: 48 bases, framed from base 1. The investigation overall reported the following: A TCR beta motif of about 8 highly homologous amino acid variants appeared characteristic of blood from ankylosing spondylitis patients. The disease-linked clones showed a CD8+ phenotype and occurred at relatively low frequencies in peripheral blood. Some of the motif variants had been reported before in the synovial fluid and blood of reactive arthritis patients, a finding that suggests common disease-initiation mechanisms. The disease-linked clones were reported to be significantly enriched in matched synovial fluid samples from ankylosing spondylitis patients.

Sequencing took place on an Illumina HiSeq 2500. Quantitative 5'-RACE with molecular barcodes was used to prepare TCR beta libraries. As for the authors' bioinformatics: To identify disease-linked TCR variants, a new computational method was used, one built on a probabilistic model of VDJ rearrangement. The raw public reads went through TCRdb reprocessing: fastp at Q25, MiXCR clone calling, in-frame beta chains kept. Each CDR3 protein gets just one entry, which takes the most common genes and DNA from the rows behind it. TCRdb's processing, not the authors' own work, is the source of the V and J calls. The sample table shows some 92,000 distinct CDR3 sequences, and 27% are seen once. The ten largest clones add up to 55% to 75% of the sample.

This clonotype was sampled from a male donor with ankylosing spondylitis or in good health (not recorded which). The specimen was blood, either unsorted or a sorted T cell fraction (not recorded which). The receptor chain draws on TRBV5-8 and TRBJ2-3; perhaps TRBD2 is the D gene, with 5 bases matching. The nucleotide sequence is TGTGCCAGCAGCTTGTATAACGGGGTCAGCACAGATACGCAGTATTTT. Translated, this is CASSLYNGVSTDTQYF.